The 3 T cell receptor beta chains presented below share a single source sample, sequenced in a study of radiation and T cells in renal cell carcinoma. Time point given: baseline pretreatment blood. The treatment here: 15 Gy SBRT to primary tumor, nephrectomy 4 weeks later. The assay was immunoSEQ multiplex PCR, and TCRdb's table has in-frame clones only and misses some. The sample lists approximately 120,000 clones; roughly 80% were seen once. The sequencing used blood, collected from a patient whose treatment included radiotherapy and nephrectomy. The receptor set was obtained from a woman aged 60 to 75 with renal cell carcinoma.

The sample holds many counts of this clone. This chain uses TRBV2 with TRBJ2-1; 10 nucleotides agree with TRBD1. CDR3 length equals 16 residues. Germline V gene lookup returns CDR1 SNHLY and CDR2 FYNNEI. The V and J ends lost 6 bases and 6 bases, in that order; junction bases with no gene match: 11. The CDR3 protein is CASRAEAGTGVNEQFF. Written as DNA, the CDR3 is TGTGCCAGCAGGGCCGAGGCTGGGACAGGGGTCAATGAGCAGTTCTTC.

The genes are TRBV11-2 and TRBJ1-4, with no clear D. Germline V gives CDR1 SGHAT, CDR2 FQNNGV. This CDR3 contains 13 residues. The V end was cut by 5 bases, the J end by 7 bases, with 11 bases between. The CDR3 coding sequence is TGTGCCAGCAGCCTGGGCGCTGGTGAAAAACTGTTTTTT. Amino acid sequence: CASSLGAGEKLFF.

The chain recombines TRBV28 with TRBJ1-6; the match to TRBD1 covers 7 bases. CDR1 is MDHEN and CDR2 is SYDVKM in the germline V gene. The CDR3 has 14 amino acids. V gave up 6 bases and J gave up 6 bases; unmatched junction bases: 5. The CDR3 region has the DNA TGTGCCAGCAGAACGGGACAGCTTAATTCACCCCTCCACTTT. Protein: CASRTGQLNSPLHF. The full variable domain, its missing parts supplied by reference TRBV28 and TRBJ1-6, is DVKVTQSSRYLVKRTGEKVFLECVQDMDHENMFWYRQDPGLGLRLIYFSYDVKMKEKGDIPEGYSVSREKKERFSLILESASTNQTSMYLCASRTGQLNSPLHFGNGTRLTVT.